This TCR beta chain came from a study of blood T cell repertoires in COVID-19. Study summary: From the United States, Italy and Spain came samples of acute and convalescent COVID-19. Nucleic acid was either cDNA or gDNA, and it came from T cells, B-cell-depleted T cells, or PBMCs.

This clone was seen once. Authors' analysis steps: Reference gene primer amplification gave nucleated cell count estimates. The data were produced by immunoSEQ multiplex PCR, yet TCRdb's version contains in-frame clones alone and is incomplete. V and J calls and clone size are as listed in that table; D and trimming were resolved from the DNA. The table records 200,000 to 300,000 clones, roughly 80% of them present only once. The Seattle site enrolled patients during active infection and followed them longitudinally. This TCR was recovered from a woman over 75 with COVID-19, enrolled during active disease. The specimen was peripheral blood.

The CDR3 protein is CASRPLAGFFF. In DNA, the CDR3 is TGTGCCAGCAGACCCCTAGCGGGGTTTTTCTTC. The genes are TRBV6-4 and TRBJ2-1; TRBD2 aligns across 9 bases. Germline trimming cut 6 bases from V and 16 bases from J; bases unmatched to any gene: 7. The CDR3 is 11 residues long. Per germline, CDR1 MRHNA and CDR2 SNTAGT.